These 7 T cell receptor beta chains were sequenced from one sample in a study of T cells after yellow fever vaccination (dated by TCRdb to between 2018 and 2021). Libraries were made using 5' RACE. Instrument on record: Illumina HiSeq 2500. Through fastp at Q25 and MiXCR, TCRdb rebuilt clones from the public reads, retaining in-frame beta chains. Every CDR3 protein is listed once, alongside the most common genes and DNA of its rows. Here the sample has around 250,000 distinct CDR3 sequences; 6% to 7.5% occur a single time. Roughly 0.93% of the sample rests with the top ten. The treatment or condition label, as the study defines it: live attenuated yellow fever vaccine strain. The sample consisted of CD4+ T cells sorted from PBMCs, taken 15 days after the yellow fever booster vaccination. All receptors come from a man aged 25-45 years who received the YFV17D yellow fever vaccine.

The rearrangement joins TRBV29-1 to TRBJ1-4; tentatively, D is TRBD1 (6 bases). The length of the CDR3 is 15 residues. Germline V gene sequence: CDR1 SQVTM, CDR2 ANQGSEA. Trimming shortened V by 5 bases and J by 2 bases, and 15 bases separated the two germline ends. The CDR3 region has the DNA TGCAGCGTTCTCCTGGCAGGGGTGACTAATGAAAAACTGTTTTTT. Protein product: CSVLLAGVTNEKLFF. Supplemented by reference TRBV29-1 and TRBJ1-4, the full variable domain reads SAVISQKPSRDICQRGTSLTIQCQVDSQVTMMFWYRQQPGQSLTLIATANQGSEATYESGFVIDKFPISRPNLTFSTLTVSNMSPEDSSIYLCSVLLAGVTNEKLFFGSGTQLSVL.

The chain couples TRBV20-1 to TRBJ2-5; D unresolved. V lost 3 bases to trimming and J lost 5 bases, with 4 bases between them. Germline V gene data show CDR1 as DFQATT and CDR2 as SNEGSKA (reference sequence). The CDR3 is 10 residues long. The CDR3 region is CSARSETQYF. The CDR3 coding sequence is TGCAGTGCTAGGAGCGAGACCCAGTACTTC.

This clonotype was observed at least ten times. The CDR3 loop is CSARVRGSGNTEAFF. In nucleotides, the CDR3 is TGCAGTGCTAGGGTCCGGGGGAGCGGGAACACTGAAGCTTTCTTT. This chain uses TRBV20-1 with TRBJ1-1, with a tentative D call TRBD1 (5 bases). V shed 3 bases and J shed 1 base, with 15 bases lying between them. This CDR3 has 15 residues. The germline gives CDR1 DFQATT, CDR2 SNEGSKA (reference sequence).

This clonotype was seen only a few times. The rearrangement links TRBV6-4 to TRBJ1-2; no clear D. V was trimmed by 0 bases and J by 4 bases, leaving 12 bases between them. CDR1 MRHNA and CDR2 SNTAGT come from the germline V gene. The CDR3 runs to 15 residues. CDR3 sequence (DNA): TGTGCCAGCAGTGACTCTCTTTCCTCGGTCTATGGCTACACCTTC. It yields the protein CASSDSLSSVYGYTF.

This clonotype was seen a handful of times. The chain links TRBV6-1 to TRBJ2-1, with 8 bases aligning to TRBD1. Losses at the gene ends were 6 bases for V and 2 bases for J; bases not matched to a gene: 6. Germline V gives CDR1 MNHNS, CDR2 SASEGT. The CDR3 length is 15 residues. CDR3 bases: TGTGCCAGCAGGGGGAAGGACAGGGCCTACAATGAGCAGTTCTTC. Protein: CASRGKDRAYNEQFF.

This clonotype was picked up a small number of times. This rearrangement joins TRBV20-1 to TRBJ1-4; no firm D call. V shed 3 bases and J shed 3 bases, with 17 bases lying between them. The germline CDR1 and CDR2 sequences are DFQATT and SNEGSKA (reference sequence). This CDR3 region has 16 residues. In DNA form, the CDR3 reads TGCAGTGCTAGTTCCGACGGTCTGCGAGCTAATGAAAAACTGTTTTTT. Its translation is CSASSDGLRANEKLFF.

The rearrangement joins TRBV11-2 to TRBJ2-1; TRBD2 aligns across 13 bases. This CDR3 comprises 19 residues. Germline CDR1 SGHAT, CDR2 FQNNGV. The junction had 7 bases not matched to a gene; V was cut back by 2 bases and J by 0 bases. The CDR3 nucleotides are TGTGCCAGCAGCTTAATTGGGACTAGCGGGACTGGCTCCTACAATGAGCAGTTCTTC. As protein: CASSLIGTSGTGSYNEQFF.